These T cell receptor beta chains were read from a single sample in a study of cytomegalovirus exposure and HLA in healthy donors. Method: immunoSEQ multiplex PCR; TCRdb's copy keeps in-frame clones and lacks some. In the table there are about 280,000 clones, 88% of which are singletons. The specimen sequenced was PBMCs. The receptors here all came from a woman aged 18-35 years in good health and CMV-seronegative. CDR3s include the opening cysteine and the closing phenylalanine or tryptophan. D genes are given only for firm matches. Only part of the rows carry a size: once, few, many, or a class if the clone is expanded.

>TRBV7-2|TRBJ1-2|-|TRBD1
CASSQTWGQGMLNYGYTF
TGTGCCAGCAGCCAAACATGGGGACAGGGAATGTTGAACTATGGCTACACCTTC
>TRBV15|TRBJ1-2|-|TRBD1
CATSRAVRGLGYGYTF
TGTGCCACCAGCAGAGCGGTCAGGGGGCTAGGCTATGGCTACACCTTC
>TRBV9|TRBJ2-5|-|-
CASSGGIGETQYF
TGTGCCAGCAGCGGCGGAATAGGAGAGACCCAGTACTTC
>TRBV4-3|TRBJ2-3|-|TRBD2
CASSQGGTSGITDTQYF
TGCGCCAGCAGCCAAGGGGGGACTAGCGGGATCACAGATACGCAGTATTTT
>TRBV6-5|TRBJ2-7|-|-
CASKPARGSYEQYF
TGTGCCAGCAAACCTGCCCGGGGGAGTTACGAGCAGTACTTC
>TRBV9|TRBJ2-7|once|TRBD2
CASSSRSGRGSDEQYF
TGTGCCAGCAGCTCCCGGAGCGGGAGGGGATCCGACGAGCAGTACTTC
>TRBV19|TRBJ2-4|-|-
CASRAGTAKNIQYF
TGTGCCAGTAGGGCCGGGACTGCCAAAAACATTCAGTACTTC
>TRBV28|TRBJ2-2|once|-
CASSSVVEGDTGELFF
TGTGCCAGCAGTTCGGTTGTTGAGGGGGACACCGGGGAGCTGTTTTTT
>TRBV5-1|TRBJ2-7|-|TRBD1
CASSLGSGQGSYEQYF
TGCGCCAGCAGCTTGGGTTCGGGACAGGGTTCCTACGAGCAGTACTTC
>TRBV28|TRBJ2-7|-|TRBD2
CASSSPRGRFDEQYF
TGTGCCAGCAGTTCTCCGCGCGGGAGGTTTGACGAGCAGTACTTC
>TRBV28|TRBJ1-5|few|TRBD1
CASSSGQINQPQHF
TGTGCCAGCAGTTCGGGACAGATCAATCAGCCCCAGCATTTT
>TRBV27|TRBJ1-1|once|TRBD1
CASSRFTGATEAFF
TGTGCCAGCAGCCGATTTACAGGGGCCACTGAAGCTTTCTTT